This TCR beta chain stems from a study of T-cell memory formation after mild COVID-19. This CDR3 has 15 amino acids. In germline, CDR1 is SGHTA, CDR2 FQGNSA. J lost 6 bases, V lost 3 bases, and 9 bases had no gene match. TCRdb redid the calling of the 5' RACE reads with MiXCR, one entry per CDR3 protein. The sample contains about 160,000 distinct CDR3 sequences, roughly 31% of which appear only once. Study findings and constraints: Most CD4+ clones that shrank were in CM and EM, while CD8+ ones turned up in EMRA.

This clonotype was detected ten times or more. Its antigen is still unknown. The sequence was collected from an adult woman who had mild COVID-19 (a few samples of this study predate the infection). Cell type and time point are not known. The chain has TRBV7-2 and TRBJ2-3; 7 nucleotides align to TRBD2. The sequencing input was PBMCs or a T cell subset sorted from them (not recorded which). The CDR3 DNA follows: TGTGCCAGCAGCTTTACGGGAGGTCGGTCGGATACGCAGTATTTT. Translated: CASSFTGGRSDTQYF.